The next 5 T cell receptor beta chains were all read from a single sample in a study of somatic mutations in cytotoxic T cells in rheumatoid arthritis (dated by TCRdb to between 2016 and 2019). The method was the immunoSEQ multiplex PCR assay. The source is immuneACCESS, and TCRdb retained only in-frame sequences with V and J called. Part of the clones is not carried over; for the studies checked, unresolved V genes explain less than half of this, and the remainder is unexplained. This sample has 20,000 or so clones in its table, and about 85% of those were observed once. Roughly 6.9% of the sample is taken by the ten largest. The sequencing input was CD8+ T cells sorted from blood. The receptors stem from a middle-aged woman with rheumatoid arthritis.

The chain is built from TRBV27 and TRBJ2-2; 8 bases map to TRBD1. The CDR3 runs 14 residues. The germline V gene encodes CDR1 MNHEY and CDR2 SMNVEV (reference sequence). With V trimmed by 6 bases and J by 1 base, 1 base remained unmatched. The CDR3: CASSGQGNTGELFF. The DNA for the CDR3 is TGTGCCAGCAGCGGACAGGGGAACACCGGGGAGCTGTTTTTT.

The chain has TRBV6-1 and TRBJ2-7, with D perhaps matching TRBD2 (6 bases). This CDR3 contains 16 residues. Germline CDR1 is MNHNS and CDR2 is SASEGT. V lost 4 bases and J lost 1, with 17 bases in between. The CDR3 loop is CASSGAGRRGSYEQYF. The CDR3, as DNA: TGTGCCAGCAGTGGGGCGGGACGTCGAGGTTCCTACGAGCAGTACTTC.

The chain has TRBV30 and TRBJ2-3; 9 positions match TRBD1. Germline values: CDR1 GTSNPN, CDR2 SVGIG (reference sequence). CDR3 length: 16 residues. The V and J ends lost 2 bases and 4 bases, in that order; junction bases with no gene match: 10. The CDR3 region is CAWSIPGTGYPDTQYF. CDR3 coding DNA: TGTGCCTGGAGTATTCCCGGGACAGGGTATCCAGATACGCAGTATTTT.

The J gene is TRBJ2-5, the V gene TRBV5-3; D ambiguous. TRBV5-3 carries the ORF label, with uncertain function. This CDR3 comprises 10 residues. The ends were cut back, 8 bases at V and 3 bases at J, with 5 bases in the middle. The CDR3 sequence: CARYKETQYF. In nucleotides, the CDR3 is TGTGCCAGGTATAAAGAGACCCAGTACTTC.

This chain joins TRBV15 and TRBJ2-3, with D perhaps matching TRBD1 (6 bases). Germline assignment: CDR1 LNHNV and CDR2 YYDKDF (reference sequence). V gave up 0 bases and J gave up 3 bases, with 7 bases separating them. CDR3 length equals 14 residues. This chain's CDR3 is CATSRDTGTDTQYF. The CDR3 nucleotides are TGTGCCACCAGCAGAGATACAGGGACAGATACGCAGTATTTT.